The 15 T cell receptor beta chains presented below share a single source sample, sequenced in a study of shared clonotypes between healthy human individuals. Measured with immunoSEQ multiplex PCR; TCRdb has only the in-frame clones, and not every one. The sample holds 550,000 to 700,000 clones; roughly 73% are singletons and the top ten take around 1.8%. Sequenced: memory CD4+ T cells sorted from blood. The subset: CD45RA-negative fraction. These receptors were taken from a woman in her 30s in good health.

V and J are TRBV19 and TRBJ2-7; perhaps TRBD1 as D (5 bases). The V gene's germline CDR1 is LNHDA and CDR2 SQIVND (reference sequence). The CDR3 covers 12 residues. Trimming removed 9 bases at V and 4 bases at J, with 13 bases between. The CDR3 region has the DNA TGTGCCAGCAGAGACAGCGAGTACGAGCAGTACTTC. Its protein product is CASRDSEYEQYF.

The V and J genes are TRBV2 and TRBJ2-2; 11 bases fit TRBD1. This CDR3 has 17 amino acids. Germline CDR1 SNHLY, CDR2 FYNNEI. Unmatched junction bases numbered 11, after V lost 8 bases and J lost 3 bases. CDR3 DNA: TGTGCCAGCGGTGGACCGGGACAGGGGGGCCACACCGGGGAGCTGTTTTTT. Its translation: CASGGPGQGGHTGELFF.

In its sample, this clone was seen a few times. The chain employs TRBV7-9 and TRBJ1-2; D ambiguous. The CDR3 spans 12 residues. From germline, CDR1 is SEHNR and CDR2 FQNEAQ (reference sequence). Trimming left V 5 bases short and J 4 bases short, with 8 bases between. In DNA, the CDR3 is TGTGCCAGCAGCACTGACATCTATGGCTACACCTTC. Its protein is CASSTDIYGYTF.

This chain connects TRBV11-2 to TRBJ1-5; TRBD1 matches 9 bases. This CDR3 has 15 residues. From germline, CDR1 is SGHAT and CDR2 FQNNGV. V gave up 5 bases and J gave up 6 bases; unmatched junction bases: 8. CDR3 nucleotides: TGTGCCAGCAGCCGAACGGGACAGGGACCTCAGCCCCAGCATTTT. Its protein is CASSRTGQGPQPQHF.

This chain joins TRBV27 and TRBJ2-5; the match to TRBD1 covers 9 bases. Looked up from germline, CDR1 is MNHEY and CDR2 is SMNVEV (reference sequence). There are 15 residues in the CDR3. Losses at the gene ends were 3 bases for V and 4 bases for J; bases not matched to a gene: 6. The CDR3 region is CASSFGQGRGETQYF. The CDR3, as DNA: TGTGCCAGCAGTTTTGGACAGGGGAGAGGAGAGACCCAGTACTTC.

The DNA of the CDR3 is TGTGCCAGCGCGCGCCTGCAGGGAGGAAATGAGCAGTTCTTC. This encodes CASARLQGGNEQFF. This chain links TRBV27 with TRBJ2-1, with D tentatively TRBD2 (6 bases). CDR1 MNHEY and CDR2 SMNVEV come from the germline V gene (reference sequence). This CDR3 is 14 amino acids long. Trimming pared 8 bases from V and 7 bases from J, leaving 18 bases between.

Notes on this clone: This CDR3 is also generated by other DNA sequences in the sample. The CDR3 DNA reads TGCGCCAGCAGCTTGGGGACAGGGGGAACCGGGGAGCTGTTTTTT. Translation: CASSLGTGGTGELFF. This sequence joins TRBV5-1 and TRBJ2-2, with 10 nucleotides matching TRBD1. V trimming: 0 bases; J trimming: 5 bases; junction bases outside the gene matches: 1. The CDR3 has 15 residues. The V gene's germline CDR1 is SGHRS and CDR2 YFSETQ.

This clone appeared once. The chain employs TRBV5-1 and TRBJ2-3, with TRBD2 matching over 12 bases. The CDR3 consists of 15 residues. Germline V gene data show CDR1 as SGHRS and CDR2 as YFSETQ. The trim removed 5 bases at V and 2 bases at J, leaving 3 bases unmatched. CDR3 nucleotides: TGCGCCAGCAGGCTAGCGGGAGGGCCCACAGATACGCAGTATTTT. As protein: CASRLAGGPTDTQYF.

The genes are TRBV2 and TRBJ2-1, with D tentatively TRBD2 (5 bases). Germline V gives CDR1 SNHLY, CDR2 FYNNEI. This CDR3 has 14 residues. V lost 3 bases and J 7 bases, leaving 13 bases between the germline ends. The CDR3: CASSEEASINEQFF. CDR3 nucleotides: TGTGCCAGCAGTGAGGAGGCGAGTATTAATGAGCAGTTCTTC.

This sequence joins TRBV7-3 and TRBJ1-1, with unresolved D. V was cut by 0 bases and J by 10 bases, with 12 bases left in between. CDR3 size: 13 residues. The germline V gene has CDR1 SGHTA and CDR2 FQGTGA. The CDR3 protein is CASSLTVTSGAFF. The CDR3 nucleotides read TGTGCCAGCAGCTTAACAGTGACGAGTGGAGCTTTCTTT.

In regard to this clone: This may be a read error: a much more frequent sequence differs by one nucleotide. V and J are TRBV28 and TRBJ2-3; 10 bases line up with TRBD2. Germline V lookup: CDR1 MDHEN, CDR2 SYDVKM. The CDR3 has 14 residues. The trim removed 8 bases at V and 0 bases at J, leaving 2 bases unmatched. The CDR3 here is CASQAGGSTDTQYF. Written as DNA, the CDR3 is TGTGCCAGCCAAGCGGGAGGGAGCACAGATACGCAGTATTTT. Full variable domain (missing parts from reference TRBV28 and TRBJ2-3): DVKVTQSSRYLVKRTGEKVFLECVQDMDHENMFWYRQDPGLGLRLIYFSYDVKMKEKGDIPEGYSVSREKKERFSLILESASTNQTSMYLCASQAGGSTDTQYFGPGTRLTVL.

The genes are TRBV27 and TRBJ1-2; 9 nucleotides align to TRBD1. Germline V gene lookup returns CDR1 MNHEY and CDR2 SMNVEV (reference sequence). J lost 4 bases, V lost 5 bases, and 5 bases had no gene match. The CDR3 runs to 14 residues. As DNA, the CDR3 is TGTGCCAGCAGTCGGACAGGGGAGCGCTATGGCTACACCTTC. This gives the protein CASSRTGERYGYTF.

Concerning this clone itself: This same CDR3 is encoded by further DNA sequences in the sample. The CDR3 nucleotides read TGTGCCAGCAGCGGCGGACGGACCTACAATGAGCAGTTCTTC. Its protein is CASSGGRTYNEQFF. The V and J genes are TRBV2 and TRBJ2-1; D gene unclear. Germline lookup yields CDR1 SNHLY and CDR2 FYNNEI. The V end was cut by 6 bases, the J end by 2 bases, with 11 bases between. The CDR3 consists of 14 residues.

This clone has a single count. V gene TRBV4-1 combines with J gene TRBJ2-7; D gene unclear. The CDR3 has 14 amino acids. Trimming left V 6 bases short and J 3 bases short, with 15 bases between. The germline V gene has CDR1 MGHRA and CDR2 YSYEKL. The CDR3 is CASSSHWIGYEQYF. DNA for the CDR3: TGCGCCAGCAGTTCTCATTGGATCGGCTACGAGCAGTACTTC.

The chain has TRBV30 and TRBJ2-7, with a weak D call TRBD1 (6 bases). This CDR3 is 14 amino acids long. Trimming removed 3 bases from V and 2 bases from J, with 14 bases in between. Per germline, CDR1 GTSNPN and CDR2 SVGIG (reference sequence). CDR3 in DNA: TGTGCCTGGAGCGTCCTAGGGGGACCCTACGAGCAGTACTTC. This codes for CAWSVLGGPYEQYF.